This entry describes one T cell receptor beta chain. The germline V gene encodes CDR1 SGHNT and CDR2 YENEEA. The length of the CDR3 is 16 residues. V was pared by 1 base and J by 0 bases, with 6 bases of the junction left unmatched. This sample was included in a study of blood T cell repertoires in COVID-19. Study-wide context: Acute and convalescent COVID-19 specimens originated in the United States, Italy and Spain. Nucleic acid was either cDNA or gDNA, and it came from T cells, B-cell-depleted T cells, or PBMCs.

In the original workflow: Estimated nucleated cell counts came from reference gene primer amplification. TCRdb's table, derived via immunoSEQ multiplex PCR, lists solely in-frame clones and lacks some. For V, J and clone size, that table is used; D and trimming come from the DNA. The table lists some 150,000 clones, around 85% of them singletons. Sequenced material: peripheral blood. The origin of this receptor is a man aged 50-60 years with acute or convalescent COVID-19. This chain connects TRBV11-3 to TRBJ2-7, with 7 bases lining up with TRBD2. The CDR3 sequence is CASSLVRRGSSYEQYF. The CDR3 DNA sequence: TGTGCCAGCAGCTTAGTTCGTCGCGGGAGCTCCTACGAGCAGTACTTC.